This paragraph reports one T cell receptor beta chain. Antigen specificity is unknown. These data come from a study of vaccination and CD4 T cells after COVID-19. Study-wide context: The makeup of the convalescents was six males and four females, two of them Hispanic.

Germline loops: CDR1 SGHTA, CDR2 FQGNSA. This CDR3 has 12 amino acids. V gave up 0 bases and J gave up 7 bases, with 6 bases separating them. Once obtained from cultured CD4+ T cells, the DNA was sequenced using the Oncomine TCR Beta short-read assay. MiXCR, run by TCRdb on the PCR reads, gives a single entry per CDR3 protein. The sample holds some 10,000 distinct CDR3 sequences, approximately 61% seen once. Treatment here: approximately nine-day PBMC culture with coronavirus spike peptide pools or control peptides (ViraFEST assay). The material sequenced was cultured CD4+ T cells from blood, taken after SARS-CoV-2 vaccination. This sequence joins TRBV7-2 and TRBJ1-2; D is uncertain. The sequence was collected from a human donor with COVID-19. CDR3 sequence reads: CASSLAGFGYTF. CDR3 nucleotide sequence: TGTGCCAGCAGCTTAGCGGGGTTTGGCTACACCTTC.